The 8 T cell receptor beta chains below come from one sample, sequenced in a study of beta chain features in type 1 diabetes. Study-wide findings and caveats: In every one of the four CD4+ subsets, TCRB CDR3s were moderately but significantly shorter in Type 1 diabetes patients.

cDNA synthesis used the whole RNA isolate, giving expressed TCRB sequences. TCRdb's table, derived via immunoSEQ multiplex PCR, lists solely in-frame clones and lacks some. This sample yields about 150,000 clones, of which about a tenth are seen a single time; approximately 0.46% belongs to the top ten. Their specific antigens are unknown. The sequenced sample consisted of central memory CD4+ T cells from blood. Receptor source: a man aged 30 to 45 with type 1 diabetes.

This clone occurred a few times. The CDR3: CASSSGGSTYEQYF. In nucleotides, the CDR3 is TGTGCCAGCAGCTCCGGCGGGAGCACCTACGAGCAGTACTTC. This chain connects TRBV5-4 to TRBJ2-7; 7 bases are a match to TRBD2. V lost 3 bases to trimming and J lost 2 bases; unmatched junction nucleotides: 5. CDR1 is SGHNT and CDR2 is YYREEE in the germline V gene (reference sequence). This CDR3 contains 14 residues.

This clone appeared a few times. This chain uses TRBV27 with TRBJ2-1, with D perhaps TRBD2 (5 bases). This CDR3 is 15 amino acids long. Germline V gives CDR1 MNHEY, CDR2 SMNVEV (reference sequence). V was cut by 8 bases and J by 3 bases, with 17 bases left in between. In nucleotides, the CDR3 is TGTGCCAGCGGCGGGTCTAGCCCGCTCTACAATGAGCAGTTCTTC. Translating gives CASGGSSPLYNEQFF.

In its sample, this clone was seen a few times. CDR3 amino acids: CSVERTKLEAFF. CDR3 in DNA: TGCAGCGTTGAACGTACGAAGCTCGAAGCTTTCTTT. J is TRBJ1-1 and V is TRBV29-1; D remains unclear. The germline CDR1 and CDR2 sequences are SQVTM and ANQGSEA. This CDR3 has 12 amino acids. The V gene lost 2 bases and the J gene lost 8 bases, with 12 bases spanning the gap.

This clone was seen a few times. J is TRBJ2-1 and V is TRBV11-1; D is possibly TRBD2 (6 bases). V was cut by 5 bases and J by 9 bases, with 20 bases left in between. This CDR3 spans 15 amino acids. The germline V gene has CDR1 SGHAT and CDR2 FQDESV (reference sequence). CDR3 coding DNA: TGTGCCAGCAGCCTCAGTCCCGCTAGCGAATCTGAGCAGTTCTTC. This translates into CASSLSPASESEQFF.

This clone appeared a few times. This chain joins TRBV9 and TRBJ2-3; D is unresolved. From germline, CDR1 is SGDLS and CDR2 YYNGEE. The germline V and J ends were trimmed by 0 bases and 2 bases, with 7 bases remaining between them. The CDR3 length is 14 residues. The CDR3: CASSVGLTTDTQYF. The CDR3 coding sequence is TGTGCCAGCAGCGTAGGACTCACCACAGATACGCAGTATTTT.

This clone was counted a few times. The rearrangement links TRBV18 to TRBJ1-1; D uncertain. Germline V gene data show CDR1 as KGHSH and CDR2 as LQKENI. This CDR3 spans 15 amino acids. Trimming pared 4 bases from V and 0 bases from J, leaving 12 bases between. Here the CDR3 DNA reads TGTGCCAGCTCACTTCAACAGCTCATGAACACTGAAGCTTTCTTT. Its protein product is CASSLQQLMNTEAFF.

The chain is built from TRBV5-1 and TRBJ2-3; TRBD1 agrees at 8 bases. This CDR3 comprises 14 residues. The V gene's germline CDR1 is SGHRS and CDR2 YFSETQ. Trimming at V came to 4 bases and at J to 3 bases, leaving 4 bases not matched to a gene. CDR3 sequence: CASSRGQGTDTQYF. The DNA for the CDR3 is TGCGCCAGCAGCCGCGGACAGGGAACAGATACGCAGTATTTT.

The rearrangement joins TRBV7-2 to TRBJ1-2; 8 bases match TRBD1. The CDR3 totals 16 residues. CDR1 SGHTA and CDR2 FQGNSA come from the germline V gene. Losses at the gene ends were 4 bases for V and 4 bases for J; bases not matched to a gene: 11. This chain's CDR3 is CASSSISGTGIYGYTF. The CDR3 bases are TGTGCCAGCAGCTCGATTAGTGGGACAGGCATCTATGGCTACACCTTC.